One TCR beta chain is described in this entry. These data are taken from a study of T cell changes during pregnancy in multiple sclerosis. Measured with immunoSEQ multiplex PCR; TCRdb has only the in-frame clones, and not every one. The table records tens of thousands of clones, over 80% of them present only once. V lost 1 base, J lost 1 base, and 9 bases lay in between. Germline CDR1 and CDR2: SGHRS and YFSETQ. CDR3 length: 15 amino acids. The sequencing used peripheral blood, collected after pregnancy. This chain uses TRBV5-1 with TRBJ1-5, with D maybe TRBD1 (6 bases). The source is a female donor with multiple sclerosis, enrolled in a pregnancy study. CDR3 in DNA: TGCGCCAGCAGCTTGACGGGACACAGCAATCAGCCCCAGCATTTT. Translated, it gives CASSLTGHSNQPQHF. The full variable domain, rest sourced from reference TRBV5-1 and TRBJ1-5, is KAGVTQTPRYLIKTRGQQVTLSCSPISGHRSVSWYQQTPGQGLQFLFEYFSETQRNKGNFPGRFSGRQFSNSRSEMNVSTLELGDSALYLCASSLTGHSNQPQHFGDGTRLSIL.